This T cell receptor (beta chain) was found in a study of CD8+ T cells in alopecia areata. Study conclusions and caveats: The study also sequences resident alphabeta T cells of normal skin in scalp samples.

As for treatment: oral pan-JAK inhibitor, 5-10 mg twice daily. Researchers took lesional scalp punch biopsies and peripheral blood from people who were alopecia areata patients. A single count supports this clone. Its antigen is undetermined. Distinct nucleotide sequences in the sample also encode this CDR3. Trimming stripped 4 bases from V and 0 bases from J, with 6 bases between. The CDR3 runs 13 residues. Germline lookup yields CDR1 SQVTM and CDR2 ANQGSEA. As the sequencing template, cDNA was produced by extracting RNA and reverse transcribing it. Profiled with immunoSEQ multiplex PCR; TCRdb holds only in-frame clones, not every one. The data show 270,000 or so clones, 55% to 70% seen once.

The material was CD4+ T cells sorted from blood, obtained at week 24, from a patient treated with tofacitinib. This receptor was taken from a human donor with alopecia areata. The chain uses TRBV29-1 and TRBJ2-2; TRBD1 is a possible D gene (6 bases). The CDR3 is CSVGTANTGELFF. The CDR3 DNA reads TGCAGCGTTGGGACAGCGAACACCGGGGAGCTGTTTTTT.